This T cell receptor (beta chain) emerged from a study of T cells in Graves' hyperthyroidism and ophthalmopathy. The study defined stable Graves' hyperthyroidism as no ophthalmopathy progression within 18 months. Patients aged 18 to 65 with hyperthyroidism were newly diagnosed, with duration under 2 months. General study points: Ophthalmopathy was told apart from stable hyperthyroidism by a 13 V-J model.

Germline lookup yields CDR1 ENHRY and CDR2 SYGVKD. After removal of 11 bases from V and 4 bases from J, the junction contained 7 bases not matched to a gene. The CDR3 runs 13 residues. Note on this clonotype: Its antigen is unknown.

Amplified TCR beta CDR3 regions came from RNA transcripts. Primed by the HTBI set, a first-round RT-PCR was run on the TCR CDR3. TCRdb passed the multiplex PCR reads through MiXCR, listing each CDR3 protein once. The table has 550,000 to 800,000 distinct CDR3 sequences, 17% seen once. This clonotype was sampled from a man aged 45-65 years with Graves' hyperthyroidism. The V call is TRBV10-3, the J call TRBJ1-1, with 10 bases that match TRBD1. Sequencing input: blood. Here the CDR3 DNA reads TGTGCCGGAGGGGACAGGGGCGGCACTGAAGCTTTCTTT. It specifies CAGGDRGGTEAFF.